These 5 T cell receptor beta chains were sequenced from one sample in a study of blood T cell repertoires in COVID-19. This table comes from immunoSEQ multiplex PCR, and its TCRdb copy is limited to in-frame clones, with some not included. The data hold tens of thousands of clones, with about 74% observed a single time. Sequenced: peripheral blood. The source of these receptors is a woman older than 75 with acute or convalescent COVID-19.

The chain is built from TRBV11-3 and TRBJ2-7; 7 bases line up with TRBD2. The CDR3 covers 13 residues. CDR1 is SGHNT, CDR2 YENEEA, per germline. After removal of 5 bases from V and 7 bases from J, the junction contained 8 bases not matched to a gene. The CDR3 reads CASSNGLVREQYF. The CDR3 nucleotides are TGTGCCAGCAGCAACGGACTAGTTAGAGAGCAGTACTTC. Supplemented by reference TRBV11-3 and TRBJ2-7, the full variable domain reads EAGVVQSPRYKIIEKKQPVAFWCNPISGHNTLYWYLQNLGQGPELLIRYENEEAVDDSQLPKDRFSAERLKGVDSTLKIQPAELGDSAVYLCASSNGLVREQYFGPGTRLTVT.

This clone was recorded only once. V gene TRBV19 combines with J gene TRBJ2-1; 11 nucleotides match TRBD1. CDR1 and CDR2 from the germline V gene are LNHDA and SQIVND (reference sequence). The CDR3 runs 16 residues. V was pared by 5 bases and J by 3 bases, with 6 bases of the junction left unmatched. In DNA, the CDR3 is TGTGCCAGTAGTGCCCTGGGGACAGGGGGCTACAATGAGCAGTTCTTC. Amino acid sequence: CASSALGTGGYNEQFF.

The chain couples TRBV11-2 to TRBJ1-5, with D tentatively TRBD1 (6 bases). This CDR3 spans 16 amino acids. V lost 0 bases and J 1 base, leaving 10 bases between the germline ends. In germline, CDR1 is SGHAT, CDR2 FQNNGV. Here the CDR3 DNA reads TGTGCCAGCAGCTTAGATCGGACAGCGAGCAATCAGCCCCAGCATTTT. Translated: CASSLDRTASNQPQHF.

This clone was detected only once. The chain combines TRBV2 with TRBJ2-1; TRBD2 matches 7 bases. The germline V gene encodes CDR1 SNHLY and CDR2 FYNNEI. V gave up 4 bases and J gave up 8 bases; unmatched junction bases: 11. This CDR3 is built from 15 residues. The CDR3 DNA reads TGTGCCAGCAGTGCATGGGGGGGTAGGCTGTATGAGCAGTTCTTC. Translating gives CASSAWGGRLYEQFF. Supplemented by reference TRBV2 and TRBJ2-1, the full variable domain reads EPEVTQTPSHQVTQMGQEVILRCVPISNHLYFYWYRQILGQKVEFLVSFYNNEISEKSEIFDDQFSVERPDGSNFTLKIRSTKLEDSAMYFCASSAWGGRLYEQFFGPGTRLTVL.

The rearrangement links TRBV24-1 to TRBJ2-3; 9 bases match TRBD1. Germline V gene lookup returns CDR1 KGHDR and CDR2 SFDVKD. This CDR3 is built from 16 residues. After removal of 1 base from V and 3 bases from J, the junction contained 4 bases not matched to a gene. The CDR3 DNA reads as TGTGCCACCAGTGATTTCCGGACAGGGGTGACAGATACGCAGTATTTT. Its protein product is CATSDFRTGVTDTQYF.